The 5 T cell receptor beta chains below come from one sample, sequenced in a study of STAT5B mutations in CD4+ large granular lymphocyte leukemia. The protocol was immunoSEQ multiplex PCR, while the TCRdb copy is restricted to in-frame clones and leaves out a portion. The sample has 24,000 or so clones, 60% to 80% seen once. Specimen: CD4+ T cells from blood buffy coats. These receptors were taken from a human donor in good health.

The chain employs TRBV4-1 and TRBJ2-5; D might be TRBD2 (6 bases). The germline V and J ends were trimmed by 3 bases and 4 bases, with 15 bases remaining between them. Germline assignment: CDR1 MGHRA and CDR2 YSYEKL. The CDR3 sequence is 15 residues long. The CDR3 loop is CASSHMFRESETQYF. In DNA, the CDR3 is TGCGCCAGCAGCCATATGTTCCGGGAGTCAGAGACCCAGTACTTC.

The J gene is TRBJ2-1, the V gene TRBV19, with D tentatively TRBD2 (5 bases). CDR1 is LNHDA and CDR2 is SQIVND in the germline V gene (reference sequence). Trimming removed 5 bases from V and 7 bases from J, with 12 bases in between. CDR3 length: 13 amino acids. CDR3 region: CASSGNWENEQFF. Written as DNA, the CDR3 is TGTGCCAGTAGTGGCAATTGGGAGAATGAGCAGTTCTTC.

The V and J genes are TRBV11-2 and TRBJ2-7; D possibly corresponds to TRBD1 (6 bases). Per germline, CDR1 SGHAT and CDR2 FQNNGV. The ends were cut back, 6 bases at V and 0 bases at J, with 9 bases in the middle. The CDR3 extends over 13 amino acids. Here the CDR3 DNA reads TGTGCCAGCAGTCAGGGGCGCTCCTACGAGCAGTACGTC. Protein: CASSQGRSYEQYV.

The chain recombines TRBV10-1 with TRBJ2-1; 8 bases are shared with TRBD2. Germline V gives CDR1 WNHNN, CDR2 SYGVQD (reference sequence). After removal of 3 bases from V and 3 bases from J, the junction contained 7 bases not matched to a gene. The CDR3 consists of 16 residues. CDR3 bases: TGCGCCAGCAGTGATCAGCCCGGGACTAGCTACAATGAGCAGTTCTTC. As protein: CASSDQPGTSYNEQFF.

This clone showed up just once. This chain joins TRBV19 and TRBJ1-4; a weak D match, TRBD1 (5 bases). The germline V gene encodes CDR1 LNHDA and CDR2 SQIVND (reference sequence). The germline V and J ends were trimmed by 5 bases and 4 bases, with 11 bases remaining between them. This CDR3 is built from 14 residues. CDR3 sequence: CASSHGGGNEKLFF. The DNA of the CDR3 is TGTGCCAGTAGTCATGGTGGGGGTAATGAAAAACTGTTTTTT.